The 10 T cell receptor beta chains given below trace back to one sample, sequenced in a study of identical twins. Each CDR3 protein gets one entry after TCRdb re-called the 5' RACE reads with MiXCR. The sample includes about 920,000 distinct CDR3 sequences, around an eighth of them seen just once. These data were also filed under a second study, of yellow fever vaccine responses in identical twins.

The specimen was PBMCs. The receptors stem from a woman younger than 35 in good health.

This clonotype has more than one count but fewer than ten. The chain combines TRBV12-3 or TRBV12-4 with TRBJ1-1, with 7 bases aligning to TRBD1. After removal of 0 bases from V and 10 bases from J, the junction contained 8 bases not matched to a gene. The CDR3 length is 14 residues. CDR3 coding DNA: TGTGCCAGCAGTTTAGCAGGGACAGCCCGAGGAGCTTTCTTT. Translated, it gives CASSLAGTARGAFF.

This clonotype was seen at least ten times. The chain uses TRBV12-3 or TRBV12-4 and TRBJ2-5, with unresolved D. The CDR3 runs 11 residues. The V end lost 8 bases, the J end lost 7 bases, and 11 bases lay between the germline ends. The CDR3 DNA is TGTGCCAGCGGTACCCCGGGGACCCAGTACTTC. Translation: CASGTPGTQYF.

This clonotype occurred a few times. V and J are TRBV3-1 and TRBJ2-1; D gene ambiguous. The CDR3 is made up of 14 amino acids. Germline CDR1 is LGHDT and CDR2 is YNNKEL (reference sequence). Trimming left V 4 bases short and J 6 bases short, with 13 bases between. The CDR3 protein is CASSPTMGINEQFF. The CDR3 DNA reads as TGTGCCAGCAGCCCGACCATGGGGATCAATGAGCAGTTCTTC.

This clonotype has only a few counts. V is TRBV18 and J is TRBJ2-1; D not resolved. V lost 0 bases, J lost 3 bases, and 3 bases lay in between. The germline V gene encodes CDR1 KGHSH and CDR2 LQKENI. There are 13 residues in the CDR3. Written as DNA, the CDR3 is TGTGCCAGCTCACCACCGAACTACAATGAGCAGTTCTTC. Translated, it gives CASSPPNYNEQFF.

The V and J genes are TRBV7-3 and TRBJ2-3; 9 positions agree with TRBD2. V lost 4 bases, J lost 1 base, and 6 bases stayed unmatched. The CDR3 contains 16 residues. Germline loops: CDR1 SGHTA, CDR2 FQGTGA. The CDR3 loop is CASSSQASGGTDTQYF. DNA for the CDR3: TGTGCCAGCAGCTCCCAAGCTAGCGGGGGCACAGATACGCAGTATTTT.

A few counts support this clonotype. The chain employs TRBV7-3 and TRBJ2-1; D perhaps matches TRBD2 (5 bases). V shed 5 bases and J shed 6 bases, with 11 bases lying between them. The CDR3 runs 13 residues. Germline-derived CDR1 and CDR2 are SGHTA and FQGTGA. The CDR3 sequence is CASSRILGNEQFF. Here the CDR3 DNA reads TGTGCCAGCAGCCGTATACTAGGCAATGAGCAGTTCTTC. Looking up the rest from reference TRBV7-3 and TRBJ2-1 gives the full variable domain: GAGVSQTPSNKVTEKGKYVELRCDPISGHTALYWYRQSLGQGPEFLIYFQGTGAADDSGLPNDRFFAVRPEGSVSTLKIQRTERGDSAVYLCASSRILGNEQFFGPGTRLTVL.

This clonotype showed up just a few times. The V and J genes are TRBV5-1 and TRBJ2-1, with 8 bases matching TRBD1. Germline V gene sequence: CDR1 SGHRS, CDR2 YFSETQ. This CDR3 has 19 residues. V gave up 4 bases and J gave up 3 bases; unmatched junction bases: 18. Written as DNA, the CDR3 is TGCGCCAGCAGCCACACCCCCCTGCAGGGGGCGAGGGACTACAATGAGCAGTTCTTC. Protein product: CASSHTPLQGARDYNEQFF.

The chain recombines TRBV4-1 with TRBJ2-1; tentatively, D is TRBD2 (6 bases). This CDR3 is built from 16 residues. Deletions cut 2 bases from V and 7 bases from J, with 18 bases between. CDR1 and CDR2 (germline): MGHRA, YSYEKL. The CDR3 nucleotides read TGCGCCAGCAGCCAAACATCTAGCGACAGCGGTAATGAGCAGTTCTTC. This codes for CASSQTSSDSGNEQFF.

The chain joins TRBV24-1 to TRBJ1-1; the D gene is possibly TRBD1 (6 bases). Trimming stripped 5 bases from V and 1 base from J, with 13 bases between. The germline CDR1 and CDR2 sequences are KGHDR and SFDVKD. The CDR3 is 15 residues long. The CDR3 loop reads CATSVQGRTNTEAFF. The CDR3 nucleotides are TGTGCCACCAGTGTTCAGGGGCGCACGAACACTGAAGCTTTCTTT.

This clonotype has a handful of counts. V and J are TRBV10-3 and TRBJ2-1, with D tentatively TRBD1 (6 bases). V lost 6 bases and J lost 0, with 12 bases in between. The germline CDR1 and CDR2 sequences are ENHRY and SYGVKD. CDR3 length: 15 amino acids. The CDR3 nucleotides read TGTGCCATCAGGGCTACAGGGAGCTCCTACAATGAGCAGTTCTTC. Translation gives CAIRATGSSYNEQFF.